These 26 T cell receptor beta chains originate from one sample sequenced in a study of shared clonotypes between healthy human individuals (dated by TCRdb to the early 2020s). CD8 naive samples consisted of CD45RO-negative cells that were positively selected for CCR7, yielding a CD45RA+CCR7+ population without TemRA cells. Receptor libraries were prepared by the immunoSEQ multiplex PCR assay. Entries here come from immuneACCESS through TCRdb and include only in-frame sequences with V and J called. Some clones fail to appear in such tables; in the studies checked, an unresolved V gene covers under half of the shortfall, and the cause of the remainder is unknown. Here the sample has around 2,100,000 clones; roughly 94% occur a single time. Approximately 1.2% of the sample belongs to the ten largest clones. The sequencing sample was made of naive CD8+ T cells sorted from blood. According to the study, the label for this sample's cell subset or site signals: CD45RA+CCR7+. Receptor source: a man aged 18-30 years in good health.

This sequence joins TRBV28 and TRBJ2-1; D remains unclear. The CDR3 loop spans 12 amino acids. CDR1 MDHEN and CDR2 SYDVKM come from the germline V gene. The germline V and J ends were trimmed by 3 bases and 7 bases, with 7 bases remaining between them. DNA for the CDR3: TGTGCCAGCAGTTTGAGCTGGAATGAGCAGTTCTTC. Encoded protein: CASSLSWNEQFF.

The chain joins TRBV6-5 to TRBJ2-7, with D possibly TRBD2 on 5 matching bases. Germline lookup yields CDR1 MNHEY and CDR2 SVGAGI. The CDR3 spans 12 residues. V was trimmed by 6 bases and J by 3 bases, leaving 9 bases between them. CDR3 DNA: TGTGCCAGCAGCTCGCGGGTCTACGAGCAGTACTTC. Its translation is CASSSRVYEQYF.

CDR3 in amino acids: CSVRTGNYGYTF. The CDR3 DNA reads TGCAGCGTTAGAACAGGGAACTATGGCTACACCTTC. The V and J genes are TRBV29-1 and TRBJ1-2; possibly TRBD1 for D (6 bases). CDR3 length: 12 residues. V shed 5 bases and J shed 2 bases, with 9 bases lying between them. CDR1 SQVTM and CDR2 ANQGSEA come from the germline V gene. The full variable domain, rest sourced from reference TRBV29-1 and TRBJ1-2, is SAVISQKPSRDICQRGTSLTIQCQVDSQVTMMFWYRQQPGQSLTLIATANQGSEATYESGFVIDKFPISRPNLTFSTLTVSNMSPEDSSIYLCSVRTGNYGYTFGSGTRLTVV.

The chain combines TRBV10-1 with TRBJ2-2; 9 bases agree with TRBD1. V trimming: 2 bases; J trimming: 4 bases; junction bases outside the gene matches: 5. This CDR3 is 16 amino acids long. Germline CDR1 reads WNHNN; CDR2 reads SYGVQD (reference sequence). DNA for the CDR3: TGCGCCAGCAGTGAGACTGGGACAGGGATCACCGGGGAGCTGTTTTTT. This codes for CASSETGTGITGELFF.

The CDR3 spells CAILQYRVCEQYF. The CDR3 bases are TGCGCCATCCTCCAATATAGGGTCTGCGAGCAGTACTTC. This sequence joins TRBV5-1 and TRBJ2-7; D unclear. The CDR3 loop spans 13 amino acids. Germline loops: CDR1 SGHRS, CDR2 YFSETQ. Trimming shortened V by 9 bases and J by 6 bases, and 19 bases separated the two germline ends.

The chain recombines TRBV7-2 with TRBJ2-5, with D possibly being TRBD2 (5 bases). V was cut by 5 bases and J by 5 bases, with 15 bases left in between. CDR1 is SGHTA, CDR2 FQGNSA, per germline. This CDR3 has 14 amino acids. CDR3 amino acids: CASSGPGSWETQYF. DNA of the CDR3: TGTGCCAGCAGCGGCCCGGGGTCCTGGGAGACCCAGTACTTC.

This clone was observed once. This sample includes further DNA sequences coding for the same CDR3. The V and J genes are TRBV5-6 and TRBJ2-5; TRBD2 aligns across 8 bases. Germline V CDR1 and CDR2: SGHDT, YYEEEE. The CDR3 has 14 amino acids. V dropped 2 bases and J dropped 2; count of bases not matched to a gene: 2. The CDR3 is CASSFGGVQETQYF. The CDR3 region has the DNA TGTGCCAGCAGCTTCGGGGGGGTTCAAGAGACCCAGTACTTC.

The J gene is TRBJ2-7, the V gene TRBV7-9; no reliable D call. V gave up 5 bases and J gave up 3 bases, with 8 bases separating them. Germline V gene sequence: CDR1 SEHNR, CDR2 FQNEAQ (reference sequence). This CDR3 is 12 amino acids long. CDR3 in amino acids: CASSKWNYEQYF. The CDR3 bases are TGTGCCAGCAGCAAATGGAACTACGAGCAGTACTTC.

CDR3 region: CASTLGQGVGELFF. CDR3 nucleotide sequence: TGTGCCAGCACTCTGGGACAGGGAGTCGGGGAGCTGTTTTTT. V usage is TRBV27 and J usage is TRBJ2-2; 9 bases map to TRBD1. The CDR3 covers 14 residues. V lost 7 bases and J lost 7; bases outside the gene matches: 7. Germline values: CDR1 MNHEY, CDR2 SMNVEV (reference sequence).

V gene TRBV4-3 combines with J gene TRBJ2-1; perhaps TRBD1 as D (6 bases). The germline V gene encodes CDR1 LGHNA and CDR2 YSLEER. Trimming removed 5 bases at V and 0 bases at J, with 14 bases between. The CDR3 is 16 residues long. CDR3 protein: CASSAGAVTSYNEQFF. The CDR3 coding sequence is TGCGCCAGCAGCGCAGGGGCGGTAACCTCCTACAATGAGCAGTTCTTC.

The chain has TRBV4-3 and TRBJ1-5; D is possibly TRBD1 (6 bases). The CDR3 extends over 18 amino acids. Trimming shortened V by 0 bases and J by 4 bases, and 19 bases separated the two germline ends. Germline V gene sequence: CDR1 LGHNA, CDR2 YSLEER. The CDR3 region has the DNA TGCGCCAGCAGCCAAGATATTATCGCGCAGGGGTCGAATCAGCCCCAGCATTTT. Encoded protein: CASSQDIIAQGSNQPQHF.

This chain links TRBV15 with TRBJ2-7; D may be TRBD1 (6 bases). Germline assignment: CDR1 LNHNV and CDR2 YYDKDF (reference sequence). The V end lost 0 bases, the J end lost 3 bases, and 12 bases lay between the germline ends. The CDR3 consists of 15 residues. The CDR3 nucleotides are TGTGCCACCAGCAGAGATCCCCCGGACAGCTACGAGCAGTACTTC. Translating gives CATSRDPPDSYEQYF.

The chain carries TRBV28 and TRBJ1-1, with 9 bases identical to TRBD1. CDR1 MDHEN and CDR2 SYDVKM come from the germline V gene. V trimming: 8 bases; J trimming: 4 bases; junction bases outside the gene matches: 14. The CDR3 is made up of 16 amino acids. This CDR3 is CASAGDRADSGTEAFF. CDR3 nucleotide sequence: TGTGCCAGCGCTGGGGACAGGGCGGATTCGGGCACTGAAGCTTTCTTT.

The V and J genes are TRBV4-1 and TRBJ2-5, with D possibly matching TRBD2 (5 bases). CDR3 length: 14 residues. Trimming shortened V by 6 bases and J by 1 base, and 12 bases separated the two germline ends. CDR1 and CDR2 (germline): MGHRA, YSYEKL. CDR3 loop: CASSRTAVQETQYF. The CDR3 DNA sequence: TGCGCCAGCAGTCGAACAGCGGTCCAAGAGACCCAGTACTTC.

V gene TRBV10-3 combines with J gene TRBJ2-2; perhaps TRBD2 as D (5 bases). Trimming stripped 7 bases from V and 6 bases from J, with 21 bases between. The CDR3 loop spans 16 amino acids. Germline V CDR1 and CDR2: ENHRY, SYGVKD. The DNA of the CDR3 is TGTGCCATCACCGAACGGGGTGCTGGTTCCCCCGGGGAGCTGTTTTTT. Translation: CAITERGAGSPGELFF.

V is TRBV13 and J is TRBJ2-1; 11 bases map to TRBD2. The ends lost 8 bases at V and 0 bases at J; junction bases unmatched: 15. The CDR3 has 19 residues. Germline assignment: CDR1 PRHDT and CDR2 FYEKMQ (reference sequence). CDR3 nucleotide sequence: TGTGCCAGCTCTTCGGGAGAGGCCCTAGCGGGAGGCTCCTACAATGAGCAGTTCTTC. It encodes CASSSGEALAGGSYNEQFF. Filled out from reference TRBV13 and TRBJ2-1, the complete variable domain reads AAGVIQSPRHLIKEKRETATLKCYPIPRHDTVYWYQQGPGQDPQFLISFYEKMQSDKGSIPDRFSAQQFSDYHSELNMSSLELGDSALYFCASSSGEALAGGSYNEQFFGPGTRLTVL.

The chain carries TRBV27 and TRBJ2-4; TRBD1 might be the D (6 bases). CDR1 MNHEY and CDR2 SMNVEV come from the germline V gene (reference sequence). Trimming left V 2 bases short and J 4 bases short, with 21 bases between. This CDR3 has 18 residues. CDR3 in amino acids: CASSLKGRLGHEKNIQYF. Written as DNA, the CDR3 is TGTGCCAGCAGTTTAAAGGGTCGGCTGGGACACGAAAAAAACATTCAGTACTTC.

This clone came up once. This chain links TRBV7-8 with TRBJ2-1; 7 bases map to TRBD2. Germline trimming cut 1 base from V and 4 bases from J; bases unmatched to any gene: 4. Per germline, CDR1 SGHVS and CDR2 FQNEAQ. This CDR3 has 15 residues. The DNA of the CDR3 is TGTGCCAGCAGCTTAGGGGGGGGACTATACAATGAGCAGTTCTTC. Its translation: CASSLGGGLYNEQFF.

The V gene is TRBV19, the J gene TRBJ2-1; D ambiguous. This CDR3 has 15 residues. V shed 0 bases and J shed 8 bases, with 14 bases lying between them. Germline values: CDR1 LNHDA, CDR2 SQIVND (reference sequence). The CDR3 spells CASSIDRPGVDEQFF. In DNA, the CDR3 is TGTGCCAGTAGTATAGACCGACCGGGCGTCGATGAGCAGTTCTTC.

This clone was observed once. This chain links TRBV5-4 with TRBJ2-3; D might be TRBD2 (6 bases). Per the germline V gene, CDR1 is SGHNT and CDR2 is YYREEE (reference sequence). V gave up 3 bases and J gave up 0 bases, with 11 bases separating them. This CDR3 is built from 15 residues. CDR3 nucleotides: TGTGCCAGCAGCTCCCTGCGGGAAAGCACAGATACGCAGTATTTT. This gives the protein CASSSLRESTDTQYF.

The J gene is TRBJ2-7, the V gene TRBV27; 11 nucleotides line up with TRBD2. V lost 10 bases to trimming and J lost 6 bases; unmatched junction nucleotides: 11. The CDR3 runs 14 residues. In germline, CDR1 is MNHEY, CDR2 SMNVEV (reference sequence). The CDR3 loop reads CATLAGGLHVEQYF. The CDR3, as DNA: TGTGCCACGCTAGCGGGAGGCCTCCACGTCGAGCAGTACTTC.

The V call is TRBV4-1, the J call TRBJ2-3; 9 bases agree with TRBD1. J gave up 0 bases and V 4 bases, and 8 bases lay outside the gene matches. Germline V gene lookup returns CDR1 MGHRA and CDR2 YSYEKL. This CDR3 has 17 amino acids. In DNA form, the CDR3 reads TGCGCCAGCAGCCCGGGACAGGGCCTACTAAGCACAGATACGCAGTATTTT. Translating gives CASSPGQGLLSTDTQYF.

The chain combines TRBV7-2 with TRBJ2-7; TRBD2 aligns across 13 bases. V lost 2 bases, J lost 6 bases, and 10 bases stayed unmatched. The CDR3 sequence is 17 residues long. Germline V gene sequence: CDR1 SGHTA, CDR2 FQGNSA. The CDR3: CASSLSGLAGASFEQYF. DNA of the CDR3: TGTGCCAGCAGCTTATCTGGACTAGCGGGAGCTAGTTTCGAGCAGTACTTC.

V gene TRBV21-1 combines with J gene TRBJ1-5. TRBV21-1 is described as a pseudogene. CDR3 length: 15 amino acids. The DNA of the CDR3 is TGTGCCAGCAGCAAAGGGACGGAGAGCAATCAGCCCCAGCATTTT. Protein: CASSKGTESNQPQHF.

The rearrangement joins TRBV10-3 to TRBJ2-5, with TRBD2 matching 7 bases. Germline CDR1 is ENHRY and CDR2 is SYGVKD. J was trimmed by 2 bases and V by 10 bases; bases with no gene match: 13. The CDR3 has 15 amino acids. CDR3 in DNA: TGTGCCACCAGGGTTACTGCGGGAGAACAAGAGACCCAGTACTTC. It encodes CATRVTAGEQETQYF.

This clone was counted once. Within the sample, other DNA sequences also encode this same CDR3. This rearrangement joins TRBV7-6 to TRBJ2-7; TRBD1 is a possible D gene (6 bases). The V and J ends lost 4 bases and 3 bases respectively, with 13 bases between them. Looked up from germline, CDR1 is SGHVS and CDR2 is FNYEAQ. The CDR3 is 14 residues long. The CDR3 sequence is CASSSGTGFYEQYF. The CDR3 coding sequence is TGTGCCAGCAGCTCTGGAACAGGGTTCTACGAGCAGTACTTC.